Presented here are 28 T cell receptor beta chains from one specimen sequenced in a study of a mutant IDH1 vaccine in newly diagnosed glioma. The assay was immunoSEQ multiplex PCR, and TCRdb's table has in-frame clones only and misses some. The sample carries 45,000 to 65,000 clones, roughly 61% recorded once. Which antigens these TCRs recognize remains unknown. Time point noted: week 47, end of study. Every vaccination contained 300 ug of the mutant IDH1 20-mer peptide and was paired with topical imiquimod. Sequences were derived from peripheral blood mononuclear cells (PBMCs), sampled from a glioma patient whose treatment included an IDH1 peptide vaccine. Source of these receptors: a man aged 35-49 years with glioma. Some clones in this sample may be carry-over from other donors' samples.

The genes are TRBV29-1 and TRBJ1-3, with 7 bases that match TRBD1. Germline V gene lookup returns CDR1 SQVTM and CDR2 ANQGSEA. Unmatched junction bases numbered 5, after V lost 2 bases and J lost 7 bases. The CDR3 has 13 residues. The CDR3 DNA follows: TGCAGCGTTGAAAGACAGGGCGGCAACACCATATATTTT. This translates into CSVERQGGNTIYF.

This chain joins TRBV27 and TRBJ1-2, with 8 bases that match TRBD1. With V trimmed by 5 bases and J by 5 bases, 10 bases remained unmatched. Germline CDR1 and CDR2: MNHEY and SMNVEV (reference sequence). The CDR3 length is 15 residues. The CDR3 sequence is CASSPFLRQGYGYTF. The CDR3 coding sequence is TGTGCCAGCAGTCCCTTCCTACGACAGGGGTATGGCTACACCTTC.

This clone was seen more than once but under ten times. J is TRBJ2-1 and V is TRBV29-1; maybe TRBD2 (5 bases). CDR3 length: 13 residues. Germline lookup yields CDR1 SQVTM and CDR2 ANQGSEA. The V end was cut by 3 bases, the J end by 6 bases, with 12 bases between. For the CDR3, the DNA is TGCAGCGTTGAGCGTCTAGCATCCAATGAGCAGTTCTTC. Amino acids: CSVERLASNEQFF.

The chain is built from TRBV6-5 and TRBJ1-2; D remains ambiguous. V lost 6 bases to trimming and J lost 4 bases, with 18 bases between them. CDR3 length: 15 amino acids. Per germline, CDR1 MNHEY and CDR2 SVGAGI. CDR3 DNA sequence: TGTGCCAGCAGCCCTGGCTCAAACCCCCTCTATGGCTACACCTTC. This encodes CASSPGSNPLYGYTF.

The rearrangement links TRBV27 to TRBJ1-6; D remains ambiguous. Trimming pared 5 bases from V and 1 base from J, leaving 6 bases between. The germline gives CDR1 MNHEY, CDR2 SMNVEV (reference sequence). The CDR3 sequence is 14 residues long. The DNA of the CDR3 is TGTGCCAGCAGTCCGACGTCCTATAATTCACCCCTCCACTTT. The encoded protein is CASSPTSYNSPLHF.

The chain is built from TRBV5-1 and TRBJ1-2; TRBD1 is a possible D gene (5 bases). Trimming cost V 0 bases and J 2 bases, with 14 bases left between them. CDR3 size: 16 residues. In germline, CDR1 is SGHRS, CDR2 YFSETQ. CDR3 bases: TGCGCCAGCAGCTTGGCAGGGAACCCGAAAAACTATGGCTACACCTTC. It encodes CASSLAGNPKNYGYTF.

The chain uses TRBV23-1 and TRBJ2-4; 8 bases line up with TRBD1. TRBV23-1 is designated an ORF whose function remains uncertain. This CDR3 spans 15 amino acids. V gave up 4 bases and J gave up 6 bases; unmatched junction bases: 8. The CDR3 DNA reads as TGCGCCAGCAGTCGTGGACAGGGTCGGGCAAACATTCAGTACTTC. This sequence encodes CASSRGQGRANIQYF.

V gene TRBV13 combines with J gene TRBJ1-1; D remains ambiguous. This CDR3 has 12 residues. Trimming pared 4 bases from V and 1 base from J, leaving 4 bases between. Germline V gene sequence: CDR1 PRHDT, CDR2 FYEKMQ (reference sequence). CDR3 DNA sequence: TGTGCCAGCAGCTCAGGGAACACTGAAGCTTTCTTT. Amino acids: CASSSGNTEAFF.

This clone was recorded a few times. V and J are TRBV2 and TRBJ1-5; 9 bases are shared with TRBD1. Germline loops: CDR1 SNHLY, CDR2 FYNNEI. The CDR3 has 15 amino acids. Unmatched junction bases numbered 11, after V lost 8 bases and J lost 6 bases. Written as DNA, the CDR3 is TGTGCCAGCGCGGCAAGGGACAGGGCGGGTCAGCCCCAGCATTTT. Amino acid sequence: CASAARDRAGQPQHF. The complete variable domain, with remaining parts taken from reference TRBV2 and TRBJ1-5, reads EPEVTQTPSHQVTQMGQEVILRCVPISNHLYFYWYRQILGQKVEFLVSFYNNEISEKSEIFDDQFSVERPDGSNFTLKIRSTKLEDSAMYFCASAARDRAGQPQHFGDGTRLSIL.

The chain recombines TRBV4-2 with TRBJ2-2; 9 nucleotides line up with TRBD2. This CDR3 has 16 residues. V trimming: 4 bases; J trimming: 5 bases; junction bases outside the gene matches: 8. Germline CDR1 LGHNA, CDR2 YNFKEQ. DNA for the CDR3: TGTGCCAGCAGCCCCGCGGGGGGGGAAGGGACCGGGGAGCTGTTTTTT. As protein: CASSPAGGEGTGELFF.

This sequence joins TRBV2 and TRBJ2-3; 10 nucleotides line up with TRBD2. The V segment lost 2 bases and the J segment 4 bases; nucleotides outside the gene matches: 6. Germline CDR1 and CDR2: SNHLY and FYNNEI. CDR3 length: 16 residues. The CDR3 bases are TGTGCCAGCAGTGAATGGCTAGCGGGGGAGTCAGATACGCAGTATTTT. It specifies CASSEWLAGESDTQYF.

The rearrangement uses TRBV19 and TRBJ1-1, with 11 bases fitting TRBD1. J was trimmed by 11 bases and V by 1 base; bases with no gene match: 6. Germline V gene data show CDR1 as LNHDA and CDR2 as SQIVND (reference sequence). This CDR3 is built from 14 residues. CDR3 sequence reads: CASSIVGTGGLAFF. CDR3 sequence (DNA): TGTGCCAGTAGTATAGTCGGGACAGGGGGATTGGCTTTCTTT.

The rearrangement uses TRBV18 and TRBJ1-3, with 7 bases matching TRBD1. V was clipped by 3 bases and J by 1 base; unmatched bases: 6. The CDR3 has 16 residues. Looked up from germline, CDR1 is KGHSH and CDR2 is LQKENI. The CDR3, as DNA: TGTGCCAGCTCACCTTTACAGGGGAAATCTGGAAACACCATATATTTT. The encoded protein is CASSPLQGKSGNTIYF.

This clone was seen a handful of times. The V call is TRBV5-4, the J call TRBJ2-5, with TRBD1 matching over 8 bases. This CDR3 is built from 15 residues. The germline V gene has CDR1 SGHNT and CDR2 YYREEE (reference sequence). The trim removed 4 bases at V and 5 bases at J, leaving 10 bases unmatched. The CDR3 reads CASSHPGQAWETQYF. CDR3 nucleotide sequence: TGTGCCAGCAGCCACCCGGGACAGGCGTGGGAGACCCAGTACTTC.

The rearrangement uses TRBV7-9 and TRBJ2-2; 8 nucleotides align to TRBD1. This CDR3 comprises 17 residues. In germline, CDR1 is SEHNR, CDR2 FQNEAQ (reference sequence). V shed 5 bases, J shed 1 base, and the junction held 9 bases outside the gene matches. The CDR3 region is CASSKSGGPLNTGELFF. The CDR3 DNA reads TGTGCCAGCAGCAAATCAGGGGGCCCGCTGAACACCGGGGAGCTGTTTTTT.

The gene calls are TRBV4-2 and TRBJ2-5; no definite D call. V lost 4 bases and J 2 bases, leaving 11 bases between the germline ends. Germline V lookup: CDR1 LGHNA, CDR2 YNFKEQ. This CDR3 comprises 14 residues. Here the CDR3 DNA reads TGTGCCAGCAGCCCTCGAGCCAGTCAAGAGACCCAGTACTTC. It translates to CASSPRASQETQYF.

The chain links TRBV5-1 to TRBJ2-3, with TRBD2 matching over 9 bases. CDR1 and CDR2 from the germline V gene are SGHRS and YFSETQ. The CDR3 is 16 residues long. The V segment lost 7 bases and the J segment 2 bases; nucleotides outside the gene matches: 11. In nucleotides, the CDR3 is TGCGCCAGCGTGTTGTCTGCGGGGGGGCCCACAGATACGCAGTATTTT. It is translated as CASVLSAGGPTDTQYF.

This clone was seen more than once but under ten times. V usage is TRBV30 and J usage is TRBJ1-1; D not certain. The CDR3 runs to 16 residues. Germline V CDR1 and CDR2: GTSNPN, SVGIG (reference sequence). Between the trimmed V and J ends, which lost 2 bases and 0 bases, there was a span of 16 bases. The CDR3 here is CAWSQRGAVVNTEAFF. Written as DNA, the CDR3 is TGTGCCTGGAGTCAACGGGGTGCAGTAGTGAACACTGAAGCTTTCTTT.

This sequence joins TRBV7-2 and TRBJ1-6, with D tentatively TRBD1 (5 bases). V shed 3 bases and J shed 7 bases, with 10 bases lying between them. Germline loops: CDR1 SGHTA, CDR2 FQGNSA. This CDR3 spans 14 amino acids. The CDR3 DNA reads TGTGCCAGCAGCTTGGACATACTGAATTCACCCCTCCACTTT. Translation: CASSLDILNSPLHF.

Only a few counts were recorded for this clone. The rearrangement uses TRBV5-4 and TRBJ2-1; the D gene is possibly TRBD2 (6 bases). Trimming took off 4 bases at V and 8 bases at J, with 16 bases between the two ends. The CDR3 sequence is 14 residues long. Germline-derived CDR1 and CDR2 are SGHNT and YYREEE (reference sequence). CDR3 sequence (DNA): TGTGCCAGCAGCGGCGGGACGGGGAGCGATGAGCAGTTCTTC. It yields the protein CASSGGTGSDEQFF.

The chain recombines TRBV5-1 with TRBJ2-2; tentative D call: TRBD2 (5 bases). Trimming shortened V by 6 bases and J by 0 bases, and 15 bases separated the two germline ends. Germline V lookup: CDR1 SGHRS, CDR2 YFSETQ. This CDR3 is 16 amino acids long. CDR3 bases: TGCGCCAGCACTTTTCCGACGGGGACGAACACCGGGGAGCTGTTTTTT. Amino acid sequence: CASTFPTGTNTGELFF. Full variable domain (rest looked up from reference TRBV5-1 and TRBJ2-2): KAGVTQTPRYLIKTRGQQVTLSCSPISGHRSVSWYQQTPGQGLQFLFEYFSETQRNKGNFPGRFSGRQFSNSRSEMNVSTLELGDSALYLCASTFPTGTNTGELFFGEGSRLTVL.

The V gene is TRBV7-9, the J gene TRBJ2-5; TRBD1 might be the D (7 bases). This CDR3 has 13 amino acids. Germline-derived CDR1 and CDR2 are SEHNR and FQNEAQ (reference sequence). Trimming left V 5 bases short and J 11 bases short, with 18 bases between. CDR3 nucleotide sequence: TGTGCCAGCAGCCCAGGGGGGTCGGGGGAGCAGTACTTC. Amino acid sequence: CASSPGGSGEQYF. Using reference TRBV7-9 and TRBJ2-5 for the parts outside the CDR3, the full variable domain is DTGVSQNPRHKITKRGQNVTFRCDPISEHNRLYWYRQTLGQGPEFLTYFQNEAQLEKSRLLSDRFSAERPKGSFSTLEIQRTEQGDSAMYLCASSPGGSGEQYFGPGTRLLVL.

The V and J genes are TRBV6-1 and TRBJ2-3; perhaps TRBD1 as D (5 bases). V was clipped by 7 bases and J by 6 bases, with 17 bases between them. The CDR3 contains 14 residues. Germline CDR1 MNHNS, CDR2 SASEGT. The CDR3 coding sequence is TGTGCCAGCACCTTCCAGGGATTCAGGGATACGCAGTATTTT. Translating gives CASTFQGFRDTQYF.

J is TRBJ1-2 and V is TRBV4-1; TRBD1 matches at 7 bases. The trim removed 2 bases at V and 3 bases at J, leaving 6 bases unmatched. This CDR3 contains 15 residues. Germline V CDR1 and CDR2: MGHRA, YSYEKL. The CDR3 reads CASSQRQGGDYGYTF. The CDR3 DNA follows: TGCGCCAGCAGCCAACGACAGGGAGGGGACTATGGCTACACCTTC.

The CDR3 region has the DNA TGTGCCAGCAGCTCGGGACAGCTCTATGGCTACACCTTC. Translation: CASSSGQLYGYTF. The chain is built from TRBV7-2 and TRBJ1-2, with 7 bases aligning to TRBD1. V shed 4 bases, J shed 4 bases, and the junction held 3 bases outside the gene matches. Germline CDR1 is SGHTA and CDR2 is FQGNSA. The CDR3 is 13 amino acids.

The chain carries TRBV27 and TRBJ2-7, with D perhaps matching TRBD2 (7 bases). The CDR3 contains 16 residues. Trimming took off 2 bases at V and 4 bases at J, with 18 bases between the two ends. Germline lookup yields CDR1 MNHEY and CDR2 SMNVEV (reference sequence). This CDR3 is CASSLGGGGAYYEQYF. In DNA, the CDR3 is TGTGCCAGCAGTTTAGGTGGCGGGGGCGCATATTACGAGCAGTACTTC.

DNA for the CDR3: TGTGCCAGCAGCCAGTGGGAGACCCAGTACTTC. Protein product: CASSQWETQYF. The chain has TRBV5-5 and TRBJ2-5; no definite D call. The CDR3 spans 11 residues. The germline V gene encodes CDR1 SGHKS and CDR2 YYEKEE (reference sequence). V was pared by 4 bases and J by 5 bases, with 6 bases between.

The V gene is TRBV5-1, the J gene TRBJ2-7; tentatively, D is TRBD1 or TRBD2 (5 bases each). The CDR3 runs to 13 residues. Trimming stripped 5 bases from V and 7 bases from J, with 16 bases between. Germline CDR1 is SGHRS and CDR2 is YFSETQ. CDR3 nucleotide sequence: TGCGCCAGCAGACCCGGGACCGGACGGGAGCAGTACTTC. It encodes CASRPGTGREQYF.